This T cell receptor beta chain stems from a study of CD8 T cells in ankylosing spondylitis. CDR3 length equals 14 residues. V was trimmed by 3 bases and J by 5 bases, leaving 11 bases between them. General study points: Significant enrichment of disease-linked clones was reported in matched ankylosing spondylitis synovial fluid. Characteristic, it appeared, of ankylosing spondylitis blood was a TCR beta motif of about eight highly homologous variants.

Quantitative 5'-RACE with molecular barcodes generated TCR beta libraries. MiXCR, run by TCRdb on the 5' RACE reads, gives a single entry per CDR3 protein. The sample consists of about 350,000 distinct CDR3 sequences, 20% to 25% of them appearing once. Points on this clonotype: The target antigen is unknown.

The origin of this receptor is a male donor with ankylosing spondylitis or in good health (not recorded which). Material: blood, either unsorted or a sorted T cell fraction (not recorded which). The chain joins TRBV12-3 or TRBV12-4 to TRBJ2-1; D may correspond to TRBD1 or TRBD2 (5 bases each). CDR3 DNA: TGTGCCAGCAGTTTGCGTTGGGGGAACAATGAGCAGTTCTTC. This translates into CASSLRWGNNEQFF.